Presented here are 11 T cell receptor beta chains from one specimen sequenced in a study of blood T cell repertoires in COVID-19. TCRdb keeps only in-frame clones here, not all; method: immunoSEQ multiplex PCR. The table lists about 300,000 clones, 86% of them singletons. Sequencing was carried out using PBMCs or T cells enriched from blood (not recorded which). Receptors originate from a woman under 30 who had recovered from COVID-19.

This chain uses TRBV18 with TRBJ2-7; D is possibly TRBD1 (5 bases). The CDR3 spans 13 residues. Trimming stripped 1 base from V and 5 bases from J, with 9 bases between. Germline lookup yields CDR1 KGHSH and CDR2 LQKENI. Written as DNA, the CDR3 is TGTGCCAGCTCACCACAAGACAGAGACGAGCAGTACTTC. As protein: CASSPQDRDEQYF.

The V call is TRBV28, the J call TRBJ2-4; TRBD2 matches at 10 bases. With 5 bases clipped from V and 2 bases from J, the junction kept 12 bases outside the gene matches. This CDR3 is 18 amino acids long. Germline V gene data show CDR1 as MDHEN and CDR2 as SYDVKM. The CDR3: CASSTQEEREGPKNIQYF. In nucleotides, the CDR3 is TGTGCCAGCAGTACCCAAGAGGAGCGGGAGGGCCCCAAAAACATTCAGTACTTC.

This chain uses TRBV29-1 with TRBJ1-1, with D unclear. The V gene's germline CDR1 is SQVTM and CDR2 ANQGSEA. This CDR3 has 14 amino acids. V was trimmed by 2 bases and J by 4 bases, leaving 14 bases between them. The chain's CDR3 is CSVETILGSTEAFF. DNA for the CDR3: TGCAGCGTTGAAACAATCCTCGGGAGCACTGAAGCTTTCTTT.

The chain has TRBV15 and TRBJ1-1; TRBD1 matches 8 bases. This CDR3 has 16 amino acids. V dropped 3 bases and J dropped 1; count of bases not matched to a gene: 7. Germline CDR1 reads LNHNV; CDR2 reads YYDKDF (reference sequence). The CDR3 protein is CATSRGGQARNTEAFF. DNA for the CDR3: TGTGCCACCAGCAGGGGGGGACAGGCGCGGAACACTGAAGCTTTCTTT.

The chain has TRBV6-5 and TRBJ1-5; 7 bases map to TRBD1. CDR1 is MNHEY, CDR2 SVGAGI, per germline. The V and J ends lost 6 bases and 5 bases, in that order; junction bases with no gene match: 10. The CDR3 contains 15 residues. CDR3 bases: TGTGCCAGCAGCGCCCCCAGGGGGGATCATCAGCCCCAGCATTTT. The encoded protein is CASSAPRGDHQPQHF.

The CDR3 reads CASSLVGDSEAFF. The CDR3 DNA sequence: TGTGCCAGCAGCTTAGTGGGGGACAGCGAAGCTTTCTTT. V and J are TRBV7-9 and TRBJ1-1, with TRBD1 matching 7 bases. The CDR3 extends over 13 amino acids. Germline V CDR1 and CDR2: SEHNR, FQNEAQ (reference sequence). V shed 1 base and J 8 bases; nucleotides not matched to a gene: 4.

The gene calls are TRBV6-4 and TRBJ2-6; D may be TRBD2 (6 bases). Trimming stripped 1 base from V and 4 bases from J, with 8 bases between. The CDR3 runs 15 residues. Germline lookup yields CDR1 MRHNA and CDR2 SNTAGT. The CDR3 reads CASSDWRVGANVLTF. The CDR3 DNA reads as TGTGCCAGCAGTGACTGGAGGGTCGGGGCCAACGTCCTGACTTTC.

This clone was counted a single time. The rearrangement joins TRBV2 to TRBJ2-3; D possibly corresponds to TRBD2 (5 bases). In germline, CDR1 is SNHLY, CDR2 FYNNEI. Trimming stripped 7 bases from V and 5 bases from J, with 16 bases between. The CDR3 has 14 residues. This CDR3 is CASNLASLGDTQYF. As DNA, the CDR3 is TGTGCCAGCAACCTCGCTAGCCTTGGAGATACGCAGTATTTT.

The chain has TRBV5-1 and TRBJ1-1; D remains unclear. CDR3 length: 14 amino acids. Germline CDR1 and CDR2: SGHRS and YFSETQ. Trimming shortened V by 4 bases and J by 2 bases, and 12 bases separated the two germline ends. The CDR3 DNA reads as TGCGCCAGCAGCCGAGAGGGTTTTAACACTGAAGCTTTCTTT. Translating gives CASSREGFNTEAFF.

This clone showed up many times. This chain links TRBV7-9 with TRBJ2-2, with 11 bases matching TRBD2. Looked up from germline, CDR1 is SEHNR and CDR2 is FQNEAQ (reference sequence). Germline trimming cut 4 bases from V and 4 bases from J; bases unmatched to any gene: 11. The CDR3 is 18 residues long. Here the CDR3 reads CASSSPTSGDLRTGELFF. The CDR3 DNA follows: TGTGCCAGCAGCTCGCCGACTAGCGGGGATTTGCGCACCGGGGAGCTGTTTTTT. The full variable domain, its missing parts supplied by reference TRBV7-9 and TRBJ2-2, is DTGVSQNPRHKITKRGQNVTFRCDPISEHNRLYWYRQTLGQGPEFLTYFQNEAQLEKSRLLSDRFSAERPKGSFSTLEIQRTEQGDSAMYLCASSSPTSGDLRTGELFFGEGSRLTVL.

The V call is TRBV7-9, the J call TRBJ1-3, with 9 bases that match TRBD1. This CDR3 spans 15 amino acids. In germline, CDR1 is SEHNR, CDR2 FQNEAQ (reference sequence). V trimming: 7 bases; J trimming: 2 bases; junction bases outside the gene matches: 6. The CDR3 coding sequence is TGTGCCAGCACTACCGGGACAGGGACTGGAAACACCATATATTTT. Its protein is CASTTGTGTGNTIYF.